Presented here are 24 T cell receptor beta chains from one specimen sequenced in a study of blood T cell repertoires in COVID-19. The repertoire was sequenced with immunoSEQ multiplex PCR; TCRdb's copy has only in-frame clones and lacks some. The sample shows about 220,000 clones, roughly 80% of them seen only once. Material: peripheral blood. These TCRs come from a man younger than 40 with active or convalescent COVID-19.

This chain joins TRBV5-1 and TRBJ2-3, with D maybe TRBD2 (5 bases). Trimming took off 1 base at V and 0 bases at J, with 12 bases between the two ends. The V gene's germline CDR1 is SGHRS and CDR2 YFSETQ. CDR3 length equals 16 residues. The CDR3 DNA sequence: TGCGCCAGCAGCTTGTATTCGGGGTCTAGCACAGATACGCAGTATTTT. The encoded protein is CASSLYSGSSTDTQYF.

This chain uses TRBV6-2 or TRBV6-3 with TRBJ1-1; D is uncertain. V gave up 6 bases and J gave up 10 bases, with 30 bases separating them. Per germline, CDR1 MNHEY and CDR2 SVGEGT. The CDR3 totals 17 residues. The DNA for the CDR3 is TGTGCCAGCAGCTCCCAGTTTGCGTTGGACTCGATCGGTGGAGCTTTCTTT. Translated: CASSSQFALDSIGGAFF.

This clone was counted once. The chain carries TRBV6-2 or TRBV6-3 and TRBJ1-5, with TRBD1 matching over 10 bases. Unmatched junction bases numbered 7, after V lost 2 bases and J lost 9 bases. Germline lookup yields CDR1 MNHEY and CDR2 SVGEGT. The CDR3 is 15 amino acids. The CDR3 region is CASSYGTGAGGPQHF. In DNA form, the CDR3 reads TGTGCCAGCAGTTACGGGACAGGGGCGGGGGGGCCCCAGCATTTT.

This chain connects TRBV5-1 to TRBJ1-6; the match to TRBD1 covers 9 bases. The CDR3 has 13 residues. The germline gives CDR1 SGHRS, CDR2 YFSETQ. V gave up 5 bases and J gave up 12 bases; unmatched junction bases: 6. DNA for the CDR3: TGCGCCAGCAGGGACAGGGGTTTTGAACCCCTCCACTTT. Protein: CASRDRGFEPLHF.

The CDR3 sequence: CATSDPRGWGEQFF. In DNA form, the CDR3 reads TGTGCCACCAGTGATCCTCGGGGTTGGGGTGAGCAGTTCTTC. The chain couples TRBV24-1 to TRBJ2-1, with D possibly matching TRBD2 (5 bases). CDR3 size: 14 residues. CDR1 KGHDR and CDR2 SFDVKD come from the germline V gene. V lost 3 bases and J 9 bases, leaving 14 bases between the germline ends.

The chain uses TRBV19 and TRBJ2-4, with 9 bases that match TRBD2. Germline loops: CDR1 LNHDA, CDR2 SQIVND (reference sequence). This CDR3 is 14 amino acids long. V was clipped by 3 bases and J by 6 bases; unmatched bases: 3. This chain's CDR3 is CASSMGGGANIQYF. In DNA form, the CDR3 reads TGTGCCAGTAGTATGGGCGGGGGGGCAAACATTCAGTACTTC.

The genes are TRBV11-2 and TRBJ1-1; 9 bases map to TRBD1. Per the germline V gene, CDR1 is SGHAT and CDR2 is FQNNGV. The ends lost 4 bases at V and 11 bases at J; junction bases unmatched: 8. This CDR3 region has 13 residues. The CDR3 is CASSSGQGPTAFF. In DNA form, the CDR3 reads TGTGCCAGCAGCTCCGGACAGGGGCCCACCGCTTTCTTT.

The CDR3 sequence: CASSYSLTGTPQHF. The CDR3 DNA follows: TGTGCCAGCAGTTACTCCCTTACAGGGACGCCCCAGCATTTT. The chain joins TRBV6-5 to TRBJ1-5, with D perhaps matching TRBD1 (6 bases). The CDR3 has 14 amino acids. Germline CDR1 is MNHEY and CDR2 is SVGAGI. Trimming left V 0 bases short and J 9 bases short, with 12 bases between.

This chain connects TRBV30 to TRBJ1-1, with D maybe TRBD1 (6 bases). Looked up from germline, CDR1 is GTSNPN and CDR2 is SVGIG (reference sequence). The CDR3 has 16 amino acids. V lost 1 base to trimming and J lost 0 bases, with 15 bases between them. CDR3 DNA sequence: TGTGCCTGGAGTGGATCGCAGGGGCGATTGAACACTGAAGCTTTCTTT. Protein: CAWSGSQGRLNTEAFF. The entire variable domain, with the rest obtained from reference TRBV30 and TRBJ1-1, is as follows: SQTIHQWPATLVQPVGSPLSLECTVEGTSNPNLYWYRQAAGRGLQLLFYSVGIGQISSEVPQNLSASRPQDRQFILSSKKLLLSDSGFYLCAWSGSQGRLNTEAFFGQGTRLTVV.

With respect to this clone: In the same sample, other DNA sequences code for this CDR3. The V gene is TRBV28, the J gene TRBJ1-5; D gene unclear. The CDR3 runs to 11 residues. CDR1 MDHEN and CDR2 SYDVKM come from the germline V gene. The V and J ends lost 6 bases and 4 bases respectively, with 4 bases between them. CDR3 amino acids: CASSPNQPQHF. In DNA, the CDR3 is TGTGCCAGCAGCCCGAATCAGCCCCAGCATTTT. Variable domain in full (rest from reference TRBV28 and TRBJ1-5): DVKVTQSSRYLVKRTGEKVFLECVQDMDHENMFWYRQDPGLGLRLIYFSYDVKMKEKGDIPEGYSVSREKKERFSLILESASTNQTSMYLCASSPNQPQHFGDGTRLSIL.

The V call is TRBV9, the J call TRBJ2-3; D gene uncertain. The CDR3 sequence is 14 residues long. Germline CDR1 is SGDLS and CDR2 is YYNGEE. Trimming took 3 bases from V and 6 from J, leaving 14 bases between them. This CDR3 is CASSANTRRDTQYF. The CDR3 DNA reads as TGTGCCAGCAGCGCCAACACCAGGCGCGATACGCAGTATTTT.

This clone has a handful of counts. The gene calls are TRBV30 and TRBJ2-7; 7 positions agree with TRBD1. The CDR3 has 14 amino acids. CDR1 is GTSNPN, CDR2 SVGIG, per germline (reference sequence). V lost 2 bases, J lost 4 bases, and 8 bases stayed unmatched. As DNA, the CDR3 is TGTGCCTGGAGTCTAACAGGGGTCCATTACGAGCAGTACTTC. This gives the protein CAWSLTGVHYEQYF.

The CDR3 sequence: CASSPEAGGSYNSPLHF. DNA for the CDR3: TGTGCCAGTAGCCCAGAGGCAGGGGGCTCCTATAATTCACCCCTCCACTTT. The J gene is TRBJ1-6, the V gene TRBV19, with 7 bases identical to TRBD1. CDR1 LNHDA and CDR2 SQIVND come from the germline V gene (reference sequence). V lost 6 bases and J lost 0; bases outside the gene matches: 8. The CDR3 length is 17 residues.

The V and J genes are TRBV7-9 and TRBJ1-3; no definite D call. This CDR3 has 14 residues. Trimming took off 5 bases at V and 2 bases at J, with 10 bases between the two ends. Germline V gives CDR1 SEHNR, CDR2 FQNEAQ (reference sequence). The CDR3 is CASSPNVAGNTIYF. As DNA, the CDR3 is TGTGCCAGCAGCCCAAACGTAGCTGGAAACACCATATATTTT. Combining the CDR3 with reference TRBV7-9 and TRBJ1-3 gives the whole variable domain DTGVSQNPRHKITKRGQNVTFRCDPISEHNRLYWYRQTLGQGPEFLTYFQNEAQLEKSRLLSDRFSAERPKGSFSTLEIQRTEQGDSAMYLCASSPNVAGNTIYFGEGSWLTVV.

CDR3 nucleotides: TGTGCCAGCAGCCTCTATAGTCTAGCTGTTCGCTCCGGAGAGACCCAGTACTTC. Translation gives CASSLYSLAVRSGETQYF. The chain couples TRBV14 to TRBJ2-5, with D tentatively TRBD2 (5 bases). Germline V gene lookup returns CDR1 SGHDN and CDR2 FVKESK. The ends were cut back, 4 bases at V and 4 bases at J, with 25 bases in the middle. This CDR3 comprises 18 residues.

The chain has TRBV7-7 and TRBJ2-7, with D tentatively TRBD1 (6 bases). V dropped 4 bases and J dropped 0 bases, with 13 bases sitting between them. The V gene's germline CDR1 is SSHAT and CDR2 FNYEAQ (reference sequence). This CDR3 region has 15 residues. The CDR3 sequence is CASSSGVGSSYEQYF. In DNA form, the CDR3 reads TGTGCCAGCAGCTCAGGGGTGGGAAGCTCCTACGAGCAGTACTTC.

This chain joins TRBV5-1 and TRBJ1-1, with 12 bases lining up with TRBD1. The CDR3 totals 18 residues. The V gene end was trimmed by 0 bases and the J gene end by 3 bases; junction bases not matched to a gene: 9. The germline gives CDR1 SGHRS, CDR2 YFSETQ. DNA of the CDR3: TGCGCCAGCAGCTTGGGCCGACCGGGACAGGGGGCTTACACTGAAGCTTTCTTT. The encoded protein is CASSLGRPGQGAYTEAFF.

V and J are TRBV27 and TRBJ1-5, with D possibly matching TRBD1 (5 bases). This CDR3 has 20 amino acids. Germline V gene sequence: CDR1 MNHEY, CDR2 SMNVEV (reference sequence). V was clipped by 4 bases and J by 5 bases, with 30 bases between them. CDR3 sequence (DNA): TGTGCCAGCAGTTCAAGGCCCTTTACGATTATGGCGGGACCAGATCAGCCCCAGCATTTT. This encodes CASSSRPFTIMAGPDQPQHF.

The genes are TRBV19 and TRBJ2-7, with a tentative D call TRBD2 (6 bases). Germline V gene data show CDR1 as LNHDA and CDR2 as SQIVND (reference sequence). This CDR3 comprises 16 residues. V shed 6 bases and J shed 0 bases, with 18 bases lying between them. The CDR3 here is CASRPSGRDFSYEQYF. CDR3 DNA sequence: TGTGCCAGTAGACCTTCGGGGCGGGATTTCTCCTACGAGCAGTACTTC.

This chain connects TRBV7-9 to TRBJ2-7; D is perhaps TRBD2 (5 bases). Germline-derived CDR1 and CDR2 are SEHNR and FQNEAQ (reference sequence). The length of the CDR3 is 14 residues. The V end was cut by 5 bases, the J end by 3 bases, with 14 bases between. CDR3 sequence reads: CASSLRVGVYEQYF. The DNA of the CDR3 is TGTGCCAGCAGCCTTAGGGTCGGGGTCTACGAGCAGTACTTC.

This clone was picked up one time. The J gene is TRBJ2-3, the V gene TRBV27; 7 bases agree with TRBD2. The CDR3 consists of 17 residues. Losses at the gene ends were 10 bases for V and 6 bases for J; bases not matched to a gene: 22. From germline, CDR1 is MNHEY and CDR2 SMNVEV (reference sequence). DNA of the CDR3: TGTGCCACCCAAAGGCACATATCCGGGACTACCTGGGATACGCAGTATTTT. Residues: CATQRHISGTTWDTQYF.

This clone was seen a single time. The chain employs TRBV5-1 and TRBJ2-5, with D tentatively TRBD2 (6 bases). V lost 7 bases, J lost 4 bases, and 14 bases lay in between. This CDR3 has 13 residues. Germline V CDR1 and CDR2: SGHRS, YFSETQ. The CDR3 sequence: CASYLPGGETQYF. CDR3 DNA sequence: TGCGCCAGCTACCTCCCCGGGGGAGAGACCCAGTACTTC.

The chain recombines TRBV7-2 with TRBJ2-7, with D possibly matching TRBD2 (5 bases). CDR3 length: 14 residues. The V gene lost 1 base and the J gene lost 3 bases, with 10 bases spanning the gap. Germline assignment: CDR1 SGHTA and CDR2 FQGNSA. The CDR3 sequence is CASSLDGSDYEQYF. CDR3 coding DNA: TGTGCCAGCAGCTTAGATGGTAGCGACTACGAGCAGTACTTC.

The chain has TRBV7-9 and TRBJ1-5; tentative D call: TRBD1 (5 bases). From germline, CDR1 is SEHNR and CDR2 FQNEAQ (reference sequence). The CDR3 consists of 14 residues. Trimming shortened V by 5 bases and J by 4 bases, and 12 bases separated the two germline ends. The CDR3 loop is CASSQTDANQPQHF. CDR3 DNA sequence: TGTGCCAGCAGCCAGACAGACGCAAATCAGCCCCAGCATTTT.